The 30 T cell receptor beta chains in this list originate from one sample, sequenced in a study of T cells in Graves' hyperthyroidism and ophthalmopathy. The CDR3 regions of TCR beta were amplified from RNA transcripts. TCR CDR3 underwent first-round RT-PCR with the HTBI primer set. MiXCR, run by TCRdb on the multiplex PCR reads, gives a single entry per CDR3 protein. Among 400,000 to 600,000 distinct CDR3 sequences listed, approximately 16% were seen once. Sequenced material: blood. The receptors derive from a woman aged 25 to 39 with Graves' ophthalmopathy.

The V gene is TRBV5-1, the J gene TRBJ1-1, with TRBD1 matching over 8 bases. The J segment lost 4 bases and the V segment lost 2 bases, leaving 7 bases of the junction unmatched. The CDR3 sequence is 15 residues long. Germline CDR1 and CDR2: SGHRS and YFSETQ. Here the CDR3 reads CASSLRQGRTTEAFF. The CDR3 DNA reads TGCGCCAGCAGCTTACGACAGGGGAGGACCACTGAAGCTTTCTTT.

This clonotype has at least ten counts. The chain joins TRBV5-1 to TRBJ2-7; TRBD2 matches 7 bases. CDR3 length: 12 amino acids. Trimming removed 4 bases from V and 7 bases from J; junction bases left unmatched: 5. Per the germline V gene, CDR1 is SGHRS and CDR2 is YFSETQ. The CDR3 DNA follows: TGCGCCAGCAGCGATCCGGGACTAGAGCAGTACTTC. Amino acid sequence: CASSDPGLEQYF.

This clonotype was found many times. The chain links TRBV11-2 to TRBJ2-5; D is unresolved. V was cut by 2 bases and J by 0 bases, with 10 bases left in between. The CDR3 runs 15 residues. Germline V gene sequence: CDR1 SGHAT, CDR2 FQNNGV. DNA for the CDR3: TGTGCCAGCAGCTTATGGTCTCGGGACCAAGAGACCCAGTACTTC. The encoded protein is CASSLWSRDQETQYF.

About this clonotype itself: A much larger clonotype is one base distant, so this may be a read error. The V call is TRBV12-5, the J call TRBJ2-1; D unresolved. The ends were cut back, 3 bases at V and 10 bases at J, with 7 bases in the middle. The CDR3 loop spans 11 amino acids. The germline CDR1 and CDR2 sequences are LGHNT and FRNRAP. CDR3 sequence: CASGLTQEQFF. The DNA of the CDR3 is TGTGCTAGTGGTTTAACCCAGGAGCAGTTCTTC. The whole variable domain, remainder taken from reference TRBV12-5 and TRBJ2-1, is DARVTQTPRHKVTEMGQEVTMRCQPILGHNTVFWYRQTMMQGLELLAYFRNRAPLDDSGMPKDRFSAEMPDATLATLKIQPSEPRDSAVYFCASGLTQEQFFGPGTRLTVL.

V gene TRBV24-1 combines with J gene TRBJ2-3; unclear D gene. With 4 bases removed from V and 0 bases from J, the gap between germline ends came to 10 bases. This CDR3 is 15 amino acids long. From germline, CDR1 is KGHDR and CDR2 SFDVKD. In DNA form, the CDR3 reads TGTGCCACCAGTGAGAAGCACCCCAGCACAGATACGCAGTATTTT. Residues: CATSEKHPSTDTQYF.

The table lists this clonotype with a few counts. This chain joins TRBV20-1 and TRBJ2-7; 9 bases fit TRBD2. Germline V gives CDR1 DFQATT, CDR2 SNEGSKA (reference sequence). V was clipped by 6 bases and J by 3 bases; unmatched bases: 15. The CDR3 is 16 residues long. CDR3 sequence reads: CSAPKGWASGDYEQYF. The CDR3 DNA sequence: TGCAGTGCCCCTAAGGGGTGGGCTAGCGGGGACTACGAGCAGTACTTC.

This clonotype has ten or more counts. This rearrangement joins TRBV11-1 to TRBJ2-3; 8 positions match TRBD1. The CDR3 loop spans 16 amino acids. Looked up from germline, CDR1 is SGHAT and CDR2 is FQDESV (reference sequence). Germline trimming cut 5 bases from V and 3 bases from J; bases unmatched to any gene: 10. The CDR3 is CASSPGQGERTDTQYF. The CDR3 DNA is TGTGCCAGCAGCCCCGGACAGGGAGAGAGGACAGATACGCAGTATTTT.

This clonotype was recorded at least ten times. V and J are TRBV12-3 or TRBV12-4 and TRBJ1-2; 7 positions match TRBD1. Unmatched junction bases numbered 8, after V lost 5 bases and J lost 8 bases. The CDR3 length is 13 residues. The CDR3 loop reads CASSPEGAKGYTF. The CDR3, as DNA: TGTGCCAGCAGTCCCGAGGGGGCGAAGGGCTACACCTTC.

This clonotype was seen ten or more times. V usage is TRBV7-9 and J usage is TRBJ2-5; TRBD2 agrees at 13 bases. CDR3 size: 16 residues. Per germline, CDR1 SEHNR and CDR2 FQNEAQ (reference sequence). Trimming took 5 bases from V and 3 from J; bases not matched to a gene: 6. CDR3 coding DNA: TGTGCCAGCAGCAAAGAGGGACTAGCGGGAAAAGAGACCCAGTACTTC. Its translation: CASSKEGLAGKETQYF.

The rearrangement uses TRBV12-3 or TRBV12-4 and TRBJ2-7, with D unresolved. V lost 6 bases, J lost 2 bases, and 20 bases lay in between. The CDR3 totals 16 residues. The CDR3 sequence: CASSPSRRLKTYEQYF. CDR3 coding DNA: TGTGCCAGCAGCCCGTCGAGGCGGCTGAAGACCTACGAGCAGTACTTC.

The rearrangement links TRBV7-9 to TRBJ2-3; TRBD2 agrees at 12 bases. Losses at the gene ends were 5 bases for V and 3 bases for J; bases not matched to a gene: 15. The germline CDR1 and CDR2 sequences are SEHNR and FQNEAQ (reference sequence). The CDR3 has 19 residues. CDR3 coding DNA: TGTGCCAGCAGCCCCCGACTAGCGGGAGATCGGGTCCCAACAGATACGCAGTATTTT. Amino acids: CASSPRLAGDRVPTDTQYF.

In the case of this clonotype: The junction departs from the called germline gene at one end, perhaps through a read error. J is TRBJ1-1 and V is TRBV6-1; D is unclear. The CDR3 length is 13 residues. Per the germline V gene, CDR1 is MNHNS and CDR2 is SASEGT. CDR3 residues: CASSEAMNTKAFF. CDR3 DNA: TGTGCCAGCAGTGAAGCCATGAACACTAAAGCTTTCTTT.

In its sample, this clonotype was seen many times. The chain joins TRBV28 to TRBJ2-7; 10 positions agree with TRBD2. Germline lookup yields CDR1 MDHEN and CDR2 SYDVKM. V dropped 8 bases and J dropped 3; count of bases not matched to a gene: 4. This CDR3 comprises 13 residues. The DNA of the CDR3 is TGTGCCAGCCGAAGGACTAGCGGCTACGAGCAGTACTTC. Its translation: CASRRTSGYEQYF.

This clonotype appeared many times. V gene TRBV12-3 or TRBV12-4 combines with J gene TRBJ2-5, with 9 bases identical to TRBD2. The trim removed 7 bases at V and 0 bases at J, leaving 9 bases unmatched. This CDR3 contains 16 residues. CDR3 amino acids: CASNTRAGGYQETQYF. As DNA, the CDR3 is TGTGCCAGCAACACGCGGGCGGGAGGGTACCAAGAGACCCAGTACTTC.

Ten or more counts support this clonotype. The chain links TRBV28 to TRBJ2-3; 7 bases line up with TRBD1. CDR1 is MDHEN, CDR2 SYDVKM, per germline. V lost 7 bases, J lost 2 bases, and 6 bases stayed unmatched. This CDR3 comprises 14 residues. CDR3 DNA: TGTGCCAGCACAAAACAGGGGAACACAGATACGCAGTATTTT. Its translation is CASTKQGNTDTQYF.

The CDR3 region has the DNA TGCAGTGCCCCCAGCGGGGGTGGAAGCAATCAGCCCCAGCATTTT. As protein: CSAPSGGGSNQPQHF. J is TRBJ1-5 and V is TRBV20-1; a possible D gene is TRBD1 (5 bases). Trimming shortened V by 6 bases and J by 1 base, and 16 bases separated the two germline ends. The CDR3 sequence is 15 residues long. CDR1 and CDR2 (germline): DFQATT, SNEGSKA (reference sequence).

This clonotype has a count of ten or more. The DNA of the CDR3 is TGCAGTGCTAGAGTCCTGGGACTAGCGGATTACGAGCAGTACTTC. Translation gives CSARVLGLADYEQYF. The J gene is TRBJ2-7, the V gene TRBV20-1; 11 positions agree with TRBD2. Germline CDR1 DFQATT, CDR2 SNEGSKA (reference sequence). V lost 1 base to trimming and J lost 4 bases; unmatched junction nucleotides: 6. The CDR3 spans 15 residues.

This clonotype was detected many times. This chain joins TRBV11-3 and TRBJ2-7; TRBD1 matches 8 bases. The CDR3 covers 15 residues. Germline V gene data show CDR1 as SGHNT and CDR2 as YENEEA. V lost 1 base, J lost 6 bases, and 8 bases stayed unmatched. CDR3 nucleotides: TGTGCCAGCAGCTTAGGTGGGGCAGGGGGCCGCGAGCAGTACTTC. Its protein is CASSLGGAGGREQYF.

J is TRBJ2-7 and V is TRBV7-2, with a possible D match to TRBD1 (5 bases). The CDR3 has 16 amino acids. V lost 5 bases to trimming and J lost 2 bases, with 19 bases between them. Germline V CDR1 and CDR2: SGHTA, FQGNSA. CDR3 protein: CASSGPGSFPTYEQYF. The CDR3 bases are TGTGCCAGCAGCGGCCCAGGGTCCTTCCCCACCTACGAGCAGTACTTC.

This clonotype has a count of ten or more. The CDR3 nucleotides are TGTGCCAGCAGTTACTCGATGTCAGGGGGCACTGAAGCTTTCTTT. Residues: CASSYSMSGGTEAFF. This chain links TRBV6-2 or TRBV6-3 with TRBJ1-1; 7 bases agree with TRBD1. CDR3 length: 15 residues. After removal of 0 bases from V and 4 bases from J, the junction contained 5 bases not matched to a gene. In germline, CDR1 is MNHEY, CDR2 SVGEGT.

The chain links TRBV24-1 to TRBJ2-1, with TRBD2 matching over 10 bases. The length of the CDR3 is 15 residues. Trimming at V came to 4 bases and at J to 7 bases, leaving 6 bases not matched to a gene. Germline assignment: CDR1 KGHDR and CDR2 SFDVKD. The CDR3 coding sequence is TGTGCCACCAGTGACTTAGCGGGAGGAGGGAATGAGCAGTTCTTC. Amino acids: CATSDLAGGGNEQFF.

This clonotype was recorded many times. CDR3 protein: CASSPPTGFQETQYF. In DNA, the CDR3 is TGTGCCAGCAGCCCCCCAACAGGGTTCCAAGAGACCCAGTACTTC. The chain recombines TRBV11-2 with TRBJ2-5; D perhaps matches TRBD1 (6 bases). The CDR3 covers 15 residues. Germline V gives CDR1 SGHAT, CDR2 FQNNGV. Trimming took 5 bases from V and 1 from J, leaving 14 bases between them.

The chain uses TRBV7-8 and TRBJ2-1; 11 bases are shared with TRBD2. Germline loops: CDR1 SGHVS, CDR2 FQNEAQ. The V and J ends lost 2 bases and 8 bases, in that order; junction bases with no gene match: 8. This CDR3 contains 16 residues. CDR3 amino acids: CASSLIIAGGPHEQFF. For the CDR3, the DNA is TGTGCCAGCAGCTTAATTATAGCGGGAGGGCCCCATGAGCAGTTCTTC.

This clonotype was picked up many times. The chain recombines TRBV3-1 with TRBJ2-3, with 12 bases fitting TRBD2. The CDR3 contains 17 residues. The germline V gene encodes CDR1 LGHDT and CDR2 YNNKEL (reference sequence). V lost 3 bases, J lost 2 bases, and 6 bases stayed unmatched. The CDR3 bases are TGTGCCAGCAGCCAGCGGACTAGCGGGACAATCACAGATACGCAGTATTTT. This translates into CASSQRTSGTITDTQYF.

The chain recombines TRBV28 with TRBJ1-6; 7 bases fit TRBD1. CDR1 and CDR2 (germline): MDHEN, SYDVKM. With 3 bases clipped from V and 9 bases from J, the junction kept 5 bases outside the gene matches. The CDR3 loop spans 14 amino acids. In DNA, the CDR3 is TGTGCCAGCAGTTTTACAGGGGCGGGTTCACCCCTCCACTTT. Protein product: CASSFTGAGSPLHF.

This clonotype has a count of ten or more. The rearrangement links TRBV7-9 to TRBJ1-3; D ambiguous. V was shortened by 8 bases and J by 4 bases, with 12 bases between the two germline ends. Per germline, CDR1 SEHNR and CDR2 FQNEAQ (reference sequence). This CDR3 is 13 amino acids long. As DNA, the CDR3 is TGTGCCAGCGTTCCGGGTTCCGGAAACACCATATATTTT. Translation: CASVPGSGNTIYF. Drawing the rest from reference TRBV7-9 and TRBJ1-3, the complete variable domain is DTGVSQNPRHKITKRGQNVTFRCDPISEHNRLYWYRQTLGQGPEFLTYFQNEAQLEKSRLLSDRFSAERPKGSFSTLEIQRTEQGDSAMYLCASVPGSGNTIYFGEGSWLTVV.

The V call is TRBV5-1, the J call TRBJ1-3, with a tentative D call TRBD1 (5 bases). This CDR3 spans 14 amino acids. V was trimmed by 2 bases and J by 4 bases, leaving 10 bases between them. Germline CDR1 and CDR2: SGHRS and YFSETQ. CDR3 nucleotide sequence: TGCGCCAGCAGCTTCTGGCAGGGAGGAAACACCATATATTTT. Translation: CASSFWQGGNTIYF.

Comment on this clonotype: The junction does not match germline at one end; this may be a read error. V usage is TRBV5-6 and J usage is TRBJ2-7; D may be TRBD1 or TRBD2 (6 bases each). CDR1 and CDR2 from the germline V gene are SGHDT and YYEEEE. The CDR3 runs 14 residues. CDR3 DNA sequence: TGTGCCAGCAGCTTTACAGGGAGGTCCTCCGAGCAGTACTTC. Protein: CASSFTGRSSEQYF.

This sequence joins TRBV24-1 and TRBJ1-2; no clear D. CDR1 is KGHDR and CDR2 is SFDVKD in the germline V gene. V lost 3 bases and J 4 bases, leaving 5 bases between the germline ends. CDR3 length: 12 amino acids. The CDR3 loop is CATSDDSYGYTF. The CDR3 nucleotides are TGTGCCACCAGTGATGATAGCTATGGCTACACCTTC.

This clonotype has at least ten counts. Here the CDR3 DNA reads TGTGCCAGCAGCCAAGATATTGGCAGCACAGATACGCAGTATTTT. It codes for CASSQDIGSTDTQYF. The chain has TRBV3-1 and TRBJ2-3; no definite D call. The CDR3 spans 15 residues. V was shortened by 0 bases and J by 0 bases, with 7 bases between the two germline ends. The V gene's germline CDR1 is LGHDT and CDR2 YNNKEL (reference sequence).